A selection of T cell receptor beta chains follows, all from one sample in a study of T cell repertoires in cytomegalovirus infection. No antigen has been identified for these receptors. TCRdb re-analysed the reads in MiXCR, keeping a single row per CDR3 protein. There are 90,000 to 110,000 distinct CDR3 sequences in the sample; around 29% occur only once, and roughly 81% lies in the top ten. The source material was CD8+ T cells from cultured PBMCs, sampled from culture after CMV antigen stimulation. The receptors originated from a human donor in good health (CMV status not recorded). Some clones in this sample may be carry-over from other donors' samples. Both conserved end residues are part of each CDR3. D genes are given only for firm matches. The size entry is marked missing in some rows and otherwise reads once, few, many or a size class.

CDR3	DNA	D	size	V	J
CASSFGVGAHEQYF	TGTGCCAGCAGCTTCGGAGTCGGGGCCCACGAGCAGTACTTC	-	few	TRBV28	TRBJ2-7
CSATLGGGRSKETQYF	TGCAGTGCCACCCTAGGAGGCGGACGGAGTAAAGAGACCCAGTACTTC	-	few	TRBV20-1	TRBJ2-5
CASSFTAGRNTEAFF	TGTGCCAGCAGCTTTACGGCAGGGCGGAACACTGAAGCTTTCTTT	-	-	TRBV7-3	TRBJ1-1
CAISESGARSNSPLHF	TGTGCCATCAGTGAGTCGGGGGCCAGGTCTAATTCACCCCTCCACTTT	-	-	TRBV10-3	TRBJ1-6
CSASGFLYEQYF	TGCAGTGCGTCGGGATTCCTCTACGAGCAGTACTTC	-	few	TRBV20-1	TRBJ2-7
CASSLSGGAHWETQYF	TGTGCCAGCAGCTTATCGGGGGGAGCCCACTGGGAGACCCAGTACTTC	TRBD2	many	TRBV7-2	TRBJ2-5
CSVQGVDGYTF	TGCAGCGTGCAGGGGGTTGATGGCTACACCTTC	TRBD1	many	TRBV29-1	TRBJ1-2
CASSQDTEKLFF	TGTGCCAGCAGCCAGGACACGGAGAAACTGTTTTTT	-	few	TRBV7-9	TRBJ1-4
CASSFKWAFKETQYF	TGTGCCAGCAGTTTCAAATGGGCCTTTAAAGAGACCCAGTACTTC	-	once	TRBV27	TRBJ2-5
CATSATLAGGTDTQYF	TGTGCCACCAGCGCTACCCTAGCGGGGGGCACAGATACGCAGTATTTT	TRBD2	-	TRBV15	TRBJ2-3
CASSQSSGGASYNEQFF	TGCGCCAGCAGCCAATCTAGCGGGGGGGCCTCCTACAATGAGCAGTTCTTC	TRBD2	few	TRBV4-1	TRBJ2-1
CASSPSGGRTDTQYF	TGTGCCAGCAGCCCCTCAGGGGGCCGCACAGATACGCAGTATTTT	TRBD1	-	TRBV5-5	TRBJ2-3
CASSLTSGGISITDTQYF	TGTGCCAGCAGTCTGACTAGCGGGGGGATATCTATCACAGATACGCAGTATTTT	TRBD2	-	TRBV2	TRBJ2-3
CASSHGTVFGTAEAFF	TGCGCCAGCAGCCACGGAACGGTCTTTGGGACAGCAGAAGCTTTCTTT	TRBD1	few	TRBV4-1	TRBJ1-1
CASSQGSPEGQFF	TGCGCCAGCAGCCAAGGAAGCCCGGAGGGGCAGTTCTTC	-	-	TRBV4-1	TRBJ2-1
CASSRGPLDTQYF	TGTGCCAGCAGTCGGGGACCCCTGGATACGCAGTATTTT	-	-	TRBV13	TRBJ2-3
CASSRSLVYGYTF	TGTGCCAGCAGCCGATCCTTGGTGTATGGCTACACCTTC	-	-	TRBV14	TRBJ1-2
CASSLIQASTDTQYF	TGTGCCAGCAGTTTGATTCAGGCCAGCACAGATACGCAGTATTTT	-	-	TRBV12-3/TRBV12-4	TRBJ2-3
CSVVGSSTEAFF	TGCAGCGTTGTGGGAAGTAGCACTGAAGCTTTCTTT	-	few	TRBV29-1	TRBJ1-1
CASSGTGGANVLTF	TGTGCCAGCAGCGGGACGGGAGGGGCCAACGTCCTGACTTTC	-	few	TRBV9	TRBJ2-6
CASSMKTEVPYEQYF	TGTGCCAGTAGTATGAAGACAGAAGTCCCCTACGAGCAGTACTTC	-	-	TRBV19	TRBJ2-7
CASSDTPRVAGGLTGELFF	TGTGCCAGCAGCGACACCCCTCGGGTAGCGGGGGGCCTCACCGGGGAGCTGTTTTTT	TRBD2	many	TRBV7-6	TRBJ2-2
CSAREGSLYEQYF	TGCAGTGCTAGAGAAGGGTCACTCTACGAGCAGTACTTC	-	-	TRBV20-1	TRBJ2-7
CASSPLAGGSYEQYF	TGTGCCAGCAGTCCCCTAGCGGGGGGCTCCTACGAGCAGTACTTC	TRBD2	-	TRBV28	TRBJ2-7
CASSLAGDYTEAFF	TGTGCCAGCAGCTTAGCTGGGGACTACACTGAAGCTTTCTTT	-	-	TRBV11-2	TRBJ1-1
CASSLFAGTPQETQYF	TGTGCCAGCAGCTTATTTGCGGGGACACCTCAAGAGACCCAGTACTTC	-	-	TRBV11-2	TRBJ2-5
CASSYNPDGEQYF	TGTGCCAGCAGCTATAACCCGGACGGCGAGCAGTACTTC	-	-	TRBV7-2	TRBJ2-7
CASSLDRPFNQPQHF	TGTGCCAGCAGTTTAGACAGACCCTTCAATCAGCCCCAGCATTTT	-	-	TRBV28	TRBJ1-5
CASSVSPGATEAFF	TGTGCCAGCAGCGTATCCCCCGGGGCCACTGAAGCTTTCTTT	-	-	TRBV9	TRBJ1-1
CASSLAGAGNSPLHF	TGTGCCAGTAGTCTCGCAGGGGCCGGGAATTCACCCCTCCACTTT	-	-	TRBV19	TRBJ1-6
CASSASGTGPYEQYF	TGTGCCAGTAGTGCCTCCGGGACAGGGCCCTACGAGCAGTACTTC	TRBD1	-	TRBV19	TRBJ2-7
CASTNPGLAGGLQYF	TGTGCCAGTACCAACCCGGGACTAGCGGGGGGGCTCCAGTACTTC	TRBD2	-	TRBV19	TRBJ2-4
CASSLGGAESYEQYF	TGTGCCAGCAGCTTGGGGGGGGCAGAGAGCTACGAGCAGTACTTC	-	-	TRBV5-5	TRBJ2-7
CASSVTGFNTGELFF	TGTGCCAGCAGCGTCACAGGATTTAACACCGGGGAGCTGTTTTTT	-	few	TRBV11-1	TRBJ2-2
CASSQSTSSYNSPLHF	TGCGCCAGCAGCCAATCCACGAGCTCCTATAATTCACCCCTCCACTTT	-	-	TRBV4-1	TRBJ1-6
CARDKQGFCGYTF	TGTGCCAGAGATAAACAGGGATTTTGTGGCTACACCTTC	-	-	TRBV19	TRBJ1-2
CASSYSNGGDEQFF	TGTGCCAGCAGTTACTCGAACGGGGGCGATGAGCAGTTCTTC	-	once	TRBV6-5	TRBJ2-1
CSVRLAGGYNEQFF	TGCAGCGTGAGACTAGCGGGGGGTTACAATGAGCAGTTCTTC	TRBD2	many	TRBV29-1	TRBJ2-1
CASTYSGGHEQFF	TGTGCCAGCACCTATTCCGGGGGCCATGAGCAGTTCTTC	-	few	TRBV12-3/TRBV12-4	TRBJ2-1
CASSFAGGSYNEQFF	TGTGCCAGCAGTTTCGCGGGGGGCTCCTACAATGAGCAGTTCTTC	TRBD2	few	TRBV12-3/TRBV12-4	TRBJ2-1
CASSQGTGTYEQYF	TGTGCCAGCAGCCAAGGGACAGGAACCTACGAGCAGTACTTC	TRBD1	few	TRBV3-1	TRBJ2-7